The 14 T cell receptor beta chains reported below all come from one sample, sequenced in a study of graft-versus-host responses after intestinal transplantation. Antigens for these TCRs are unknown. Data came from immunoSEQ multiplex PCR; TCRdb stores just in-frame clones and leaves some out. The sample consists of around 88,000 clones, around 83% of them appearing once. Sequencing was performed on unstimulated CD8+ T cells sorted from spleen or lymph node cells, taken before intestinal transplant. These receptors originate from a human donor who received an intestinal transplant.

This clone has a single count. The chain has TRBV7-9 and TRBJ2-7; D unresolved. The CDR3 has 11 residues. V gave up 5 bases and J gave up 3 bases, with 5 bases separating them. Germline V gene lookup returns CDR1 SEHNR and CDR2 FQNEAQ (reference sequence). As DNA, the CDR3 is TGTGCCAGCAGCGACAACTACGAGCAGTACTTC. Translation: CASSDNYEQYF.

The J gene is TRBJ1-1, the V gene TRBV7-2; no clear D. This CDR3 comprises 13 residues. CDR1 is SGHTA, CDR2 FQGNSA, per germline. The V gene lost 1 base and the J gene lost 11 bases, with 14 bases spanning the gap. DNA of the CDR3: TGTGCCAGCAGCTTAGTACCCGTCGTGGAGGCTTTCTTT. Translating it yields CASSLVPVVEAFF.

The rearrangement joins TRBV21-1 to TRBJ1-6; the table's D call TRBD1 went unverified against the DNA. TRBV21-1 is a known pseudogene. The CDR3 sequence is 15 residues long. The CDR3, as DNA: TGTGCCAGCAGCAAAGACAGGGCCAATAATTCACCCCTCCACTTT. The encoded protein is CASSKDRANNSPLHF.

The chain uses TRBV27 and TRBJ2-7, with D uncertain. The germline gives CDR1 MNHEY, CDR2 SMNVEV (reference sequence). This CDR3 contains 12 residues. V lost 8 bases and J lost 5, with 13 bases in between. CDR3 residues: CASHGLGDEQYF. In nucleotides, the CDR3 is TGTGCCAGCCATGGCTTGGGTGACGAGCAGTACTTC.

This clone was observed a single time. This chain joins TRBV7-9 and TRBJ2-7, with D possibly being TRBD2 (6 bases). CDR1 and CDR2 (germline): SEHNR, FQNEAQ (reference sequence). This CDR3 is 13 amino acids long. The V end was cut by 5 bases, the J end by 0 bases, with 8 bases between. CDR3 bases: TGTGCCAGCAGCCCCGGGGGCTCCTACGAGCAGTACTTC. It encodes CASSPGGSYEQYF.

The genes are TRBV28 and TRBJ2-7; D may be TRBD1 or TRBD2 (6 bases each). The CDR3 has 14 amino acids. The germline CDR1 and CDR2 sequences are MDHEN and SYDVKM. The V end was cut by 3 bases, the J end by 4 bases, with 13 bases between. CDR3 region: CASSFARGPYEQYF. CDR3 bases: TGTGCCAGCAGTTTTGCCCGGGGGCCGTACGAGCAGTACTTC.

The chain joins TRBV4-1 to TRBJ2-3; 12 bases are a match to TRBD2. V lost 1 base, J lost 2 bases, and 10 bases stayed unmatched. The CDR3 consists of 19 residues. Per the germline V gene, CDR1 is MGHRA and CDR2 is YSYEKL. The CDR3 region is CASSQVASGGAVPTDTQYF. The CDR3 nucleotides are TGCGCCAGCAGCCAAGTGGCTAGCGGGGGGGCCGTACCCACAGATACGCAGTATTTT.

The chain couples TRBV15 to TRBJ2-1; no firm D call. This CDR3 comprises 17 residues. Germline CDR1 LNHNV, CDR2 YYDKDF (reference sequence). V lost 0 bases, J lost 3 bases, and 15 bases lay in between. CDR3 coding DNA: TGTGCCACCAGCAGAGATTTAGTCGCCAGGTTCTACAATGAGCAGTTCTTC. It specifies CATSRDLVARFYNEQFF.

J is TRBJ1-5 and V is TRBV15; D might be TRBD1 (6 bases). CDR1 is LNHNV and CDR2 is YYDKDF in the germline V gene (reference sequence). CDR3 length: 16 residues. Trimming cost V 0 bases and J 6 bases, with 15 bases left between them. CDR3 DNA sequence: TGTGCCACCAGCAGAGATGGACAGATTCTAGGTCAGCCCCAGCATTTT. Protein: CATSRDGQILGQPQHF.

This rearrangement joins TRBV28 to TRBJ2-6, with D possibly being TRBD1 (5 bases). This CDR3 has 14 amino acids. Germline V lookup: CDR1 MDHEN, CDR2 SYDVKM. V was trimmed by 6 bases and J by 1 base, leaving 7 bases between them. In DNA form, the CDR3 reads TGTGCCAGCAGCGCAGGGTCTGGGGCCAACGTCCTGACTTTC. This codes for CASSAGSGANVLTF.

This clone was seen only once. V is TRBV5-1 and J is TRBJ1-1; D perhaps matches TRBD1 (6 bases). The CDR3 extends over 15 amino acids. The germline CDR1 and CDR2 sequences are SGHRS and YFSETQ. The germline V and J ends were trimmed by 1 base and 4 bases, with 14 bases remaining between them. CDR3 coding DNA: TGCGCCAGCAGCTTGTCCCGGACAGCGGCCACTGAAGCTTTCTTT. Translated: CASSLSRTAATEAFF.

The chain couples TRBV11-3 to TRBJ1-3, with TRBD1 identical over 7 bases. The CDR3 is 18 residues long. Germline assignment: CDR1 SGHNT and CDR2 YENEEA. V trimming: 5 bases; J trimming: 0 bases; junction bases outside the gene matches: 13. The CDR3 DNA reads as TGTGCCAGCAGCCCCCGACAGGGACCGCTTAGCTCTGGAAACACCATATATTTT. This translates into CASSPRQGPLSSGNTIYF.

The chain employs TRBV4-1 and TRBJ2-7, with TRBD2 matching 9 bases. The CDR3 totals 16 residues. J gave up 5 bases and V 0 bases, and 8 bases lay outside the gene matches. Germline V lookup: CDR1 MGHRA, CDR2 YSYEKL. The CDR3 DNA follows: TGCGCCAGCAGCCAAGAGGTGGCGGGGGGGCCGGACGAGCAGTACTTC. Amino acids: CASSQEVAGGPDEQYF.

Only one count was recorded for this clone. The rearrangement joins TRBV28 to TRBJ2-5; TRBD1 or TRBD2 may be the D gene (7 bases each). CDR3 length equals 18 residues. The germline V gene encodes CDR1 MDHEN and CDR2 SYDVKM. Trimming removed 6 bases from V and 3 bases from J, with 26 bases in between. The CDR3 nucleotides read TGTGCCAGCAGCTTCGGACTAGAGGGGGCAGAGGGGAAAGAGACCCAGTACTTC. Protein sequence: CASSFGLEGAEGKETQYF.